Listed below are T cell receptor beta chains from one sample, sequenced in a study of graft-versus-host responses after intestinal transplantation. Assay used: immunoSEQ multiplex PCR; TCRdb lists only in-frame clones, some missing. The sample includes 12,000 to 15,000 clones, 25% to 30% of them seen just once. Material: alloreactive CD4+ T cells from a mixed lymphocyte reaction culture, obtained before intestinal transplant. These receptors were obtained from a human patient who received an intestinal transplant. CDR3s include the opening cysteine and the closing phenylalanine or tryptophan. A D gene is named only where the DNA matches it firmly. Size tells how often a clone was seen (once, few, many) or the class of an expanded clone, and some rows leave it out.

v_gene: TRBV2
d_gene: -
abundance: few
j_gene: TRBJ1-5
CDR3nt: TGTGCCAGCAGTGAAGCGGAAGTCCAGCCCCAGCATTTT
CDR3aa: CASSEAEVQPQHF

v_gene: TRBV28
d_gene: -
abundance: medium-sized
j_gene: TRBJ2-2
CDR3nt: TGTGCCAGCAGTTTGTTCACCGGGGAGCTGTTTTTT
CDR3aa: CASSLFTGELFF

v_gene: TRBV5-4
d_gene: -
abundance: -
j_gene: TRBJ2-3
CDR3nt: TGTGCCAGCAGAAACCGACTCGGGGTGTCCACAGATACGCAGTATTTT
CDR3aa: CASRNRLGVSTDTQYF

v_gene: TRBV5-4
d_gene: TRBD1
abundance: -
j_gene: TRBJ1-2
CDR3nt: TGTGCCAGCAGCTTGGAAGGAGGGGGCGAAGGCTACACCTTC
CDR3aa: CASSLEGGGEGYTF

v_gene: TRBV5-6
d_gene: -
abundance: -
j_gene: TRBJ1-5
CDR3nt: TGTGCCAGCAGCTTGGGTCTTGCTCTTAATCAGCCCCAGCATTTT
CDR3aa: CASSLGLALNQPQHF

v_gene: TRBV5-1
d_gene: TRBD1
abundance: few
j_gene: TRBJ2-3
CDR3nt: TGCGCCAGCAGCCTCACCCCGACAGGGGGCAAGGCAGATACGCAGTATTTT
CDR3aa: CASSLTPTGGKADTQYF

v_gene: TRBV28
d_gene: -
abundance: -
j_gene: TRBJ1-5
CDR3nt: TGTGCCAGCAGTTTGGGAGGATTCCCACAGCCCCAGCATTTT
CDR3aa: CASSLGGFPQPQHF

v_gene: TRBV19
d_gene: TRBD2
abundance: -
j_gene: TRBJ2-1
CDR3nt: TGTGCCAGTAGTATAGTAGCGGGAGGACGTAATGAGCAGTTCTTC
CDR3aa: CASSIVAGGRNEQFF

v_gene: TRBV11-2
d_gene: TRBD2
abundance: few
j_gene: TRBJ2-7
CDR3nt: TGTGCCAGCAGCTTAGCTAGCGGGGGAGCCTACGAGCAGTACTTC
CDR3aa: CASSLASGGAYEQYF

v_gene: TRBV7-3
d_gene: TRBD1
abundance: few
j_gene: TRBJ1-2
CDR3nt: TGTGCCAGCAGCTTAACTGCTGGGACAGGGGGTGGCTACACCTTC
CDR3aa: CASSLTAGTGGGYTF

v_gene: TRBV2
d_gene: -
abundance: -
j_gene: TRBJ1-2
CDR3nt: TGTGCCAGCAGGCAGACAGGTACTCACGGCTACACCTTC
CDR3aa: CASRQTGTHGYTF

v_gene: TRBV7-2
d_gene: -
abundance: few
j_gene: TRBJ2-7
CDR3nt: TGTGCCAGCAGCCCACAGAGTTGGGGGCTCTACGAGCAGTACTTC
CDR3aa: CASSPQSWGLYEQYF

v_gene: TRBV30
d_gene: -
abundance: few
j_gene: TRBJ2-7
CDR3nt: TGTGCCTGGAGTCTCCGGGGACGGAGCTCCTACGAGCAGTACTTC
CDR3aa: CAWSLRGRSSYEQYF

v_gene: TRBV6-5
d_gene: -
abundance: few
j_gene: TRBJ2-3
CDR3nt: TGTGCCAGCAGTGAACTGGGCACAGATACGCAGTATTTT
CDR3aa: CASSELGTDTQYF

v_gene: TRBV5-6
d_gene: -
abundance: few
j_gene: TRBJ1-6
CDR3nt: TGTGCCAGCAGCGGCCTCCAGAGCTATAATTCACCCCTCCACTTT
CDR3aa: CASSGLQSYNSPLHF

v_gene: TRBV6-5
d_gene: -
abundance: -
j_gene: TRBJ1-2
CDR3nt: TGTGCTATACCGGGGGTCTATTATGGCTACACCTTC
CDR3aa: CAIPGVYYGYTF

v_gene: TRBV29-1
d_gene: TRBD1
abundance: medium-sized
j_gene: TRBJ1-1
CDR3nt: TGCAGCGTTCGGGGACAGCTTGGCGGTGAAGCTTTCTTT
CDR3aa: CSVRGQLGGEAFF

v_gene: TRBV19
d_gene: TRBD2
abundance: few
j_gene: TRBJ2-6
CDR3nt: TGTGCCAGTAGTATACTAGCGGGCGTCCGCTCTGGGGCCAACGTCCTGACTTTC
CDR3aa: CASSILAGVRSGANVLTF

v_gene: TRBV10-1
d_gene: -
abundance: few
j_gene: TRBJ2-5
CDR3nt: TGCGCCAGTAGGGGCCGTCGTCAAGAGACCCAGTACTTC
CDR3aa: CASRGRRQETQYF

v_gene: TRBV6-5
d_gene: -
abundance: -
j_gene: TRBJ1-2
CDR3nt: TGTGCCAGCAGTGAAGGAAACTATGGCTACACCTTC
CDR3aa: CASSEGNYGYTF

v_gene: TRBV7-2
d_gene: -
abundance: few
j_gene: TRBJ1-2
CDR3nt: TGTGCCAGCAACTTAGACGGCCTCTATGGCTACACCTTC
CDR3aa: CASNLDGLYGYTF

v_gene: TRBV28
d_gene: TRBD1
abundance: medium-sized
j_gene: TRBJ1-2
CDR3nt: TGTGCCAGCAGCAACGCGGTCAGGGGGATTAACTATGGCTACACCTTC
CDR3aa: CASSNAVRGINYGYTF

v_gene: TRBV7-3
d_gene: TRBD1
abundance: -
j_gene: TRBJ1-2
CDR3nt: TGTGCCAGCAGCTTAACCTCGTCCCGGACTGTCGGGACAGGGCTCTATGGCTACACCTTC
CDR3aa: CASSLTSSRTVGTGLYGYTF

v_gene: TRBV6-1
d_gene: TRBD1
abundance: -
j_gene: TRBJ2-7
CDR3nt: TGTGCCAGCAGACCGGGACAGGGTCCCGCTGAGCAGTACTTC
CDR3aa: CASRPGQGPAEQYF

v_gene: TRBV5-1
d_gene: TRBD1
abundance: -
j_gene: TRBJ2-3
CDR3nt: TGCGCCAGCAGCAGGGGACAGGGAGTCACAGATACGCAGTATTTT
CDR3aa: CASSRGQGVTDTQYF

v_gene: TRBV5-1
d_gene: TRBD2
abundance: -
j_gene: TRBJ2-3
CDR3nt: TGCGCCAGCAGCTTGGACGGGCGCGGGAGGGCGGGCACAGATACGCAGTATTTT
CDR3aa: CASSLDGRGRAGTDTQYF

v_gene: TRBV5-4
d_gene: -
abundance: -
j_gene: TRBJ2-4
CDR3nt: TGTGCCAGCAGCTTTGGGGGCGGACCAAACATTCAGTACTTC
CDR3aa: CASSFGGGPNIQYF

v_gene: TRBV19
d_gene: -
abundance: few
j_gene: TRBJ1-1
CDR3nt: TGTGCCAGTAGTATCGCCAGGGGTAAGACTGAAGCTTTCTTT
CDR3aa: CASSIARGKTEAFF

v_gene: TRBV29-1
d_gene: -
abundance: medium-sized
j_gene: TRBJ1-1
CDR3nt: TGCAGCGTTGAAAGAGGGTACACTGAAGCTTTCTTT
CDR3aa: CSVERGYTEAFF

v_gene: TRBV4-1
d_gene: TRBD2
abundance: few
j_gene: TRBJ2-5
CDR3nt: TGCGCCAGCAGCCAAGATCGATGGAAACTAGCGGGAAGACAAGAGACCCAGTACTTC
CDR3aa: CASSQDRWKLAGRQETQYF

v_gene: TRBV18
d_gene: -
abundance: few
j_gene: TRBJ1-1
CDR3nt: TGTGCCAGCTCACCACCCACGTTCACTGAAGCTTTCTTT
CDR3aa: CASSPPTFTEAFF

v_gene: TRBV30
d_gene: -
abundance: -
j_gene: TRBJ2-7
CDR3nt: TGTGCCTGGAGTGGCCTGAATGGCGAGCAGTACTTC
CDR3aa: CAWSGLNGEQYF

v_gene: TRBV7-6
d_gene: -
abundance: few
j_gene: TRBJ2-5
CDR3nt: TGTGCCAGCAGCTTACAAGAGACCCAGTACTTC
CDR3aa: CASSLQETQYF

v_gene: TRBV10-3
d_gene: TRBD2
abundance: -
j_gene: TRBJ2-1
CDR3nt: TGTGCCATCAGTGAGAGCTCGTTAGCGGGACGCTCCTACAATGAGCAGTTCTTC
CDR3aa: CAISESSLAGRSYNEQFF

v_gene: TRBV5-1
d_gene: TRBD2
abundance: -
j_gene: TRBJ2-1
CDR3nt: TGCGCCAGCAGTACGAGACTAGCGGGAGAGGGAGAGCAGTTCTTC
CDR3aa: CASSTRLAGEGEQFF

v_gene: TRBV6-6
d_gene: TRBD2
abundance: -
j_gene: TRBJ2-1
CDR3nt: TGTGCCAGCAGTTACACCCGGACTAGCGTTTATGAGCAGTTCTTC
CDR3aa: CASSYTRTSVYEQFF

v_gene: TRBV27
d_gene: TRBD2
abundance: -
j_gene: TRBJ2-3
CDR3nt: TGTGCCAGCAGGCTTAGCGGGGGCACAGATACGCAGTATTTT
CDR3aa: CASRLSGGTDTQYF

v_gene: TRBV28
d_gene: -
abundance: few
j_gene: TRBJ1-5
CDR3nt: TGTGCCAGCAGTTTAGGCCTAAGGGCTTATAGCAATCAGCCCCAGCATTTT
CDR3aa: CASSLGLRAYSNQPQHF

v_gene: TRBV6-9
d_gene: -
abundance: -
j_gene: TRBJ2-7
CDR3nt: TGTGCCAGCAGTTACCGACGGCGCTACGAGCAGTACTTC
CDR3aa: CASSYRRRYEQYF

v_gene: TRBV14
d_gene: TRBD2
abundance: -
j_gene: TRBJ2-1
CDR3nt: TGTGCCAGCAGCCCTTGGGCGGGAGGCAACAATGAGCAGTTCTTC
CDR3aa: CASSPWAGGNNEQFF

v_gene: TRBV18
d_gene: TRBD2
abundance: -
j_gene: TRBJ2-3
CDR3nt: TGTGCCAGCTCACCAAAAGCGGGAGGGCCCGCAGATACGCAGTATTTT
CDR3aa: CASSPKAGGPADTQYF

v_gene: TRBV30
d_gene: TRBD2
abundance: -
j_gene: TRBJ2-4
CDR3nt: TGTGCCTGGAGTGTACCCCTAGCGGGAGCTTCTATCGTAGCCAAAAACATTCAGTACTTC
CDR3aa: CAWSVPLAGASIVAKNIQYF

v_gene: TRBV27
d_gene: -
abundance: -
j_gene: TRBJ1-1
CDR3nt: TGTGCCAGCAGTTTATGGGGGAAGAACACTGAAGCTTTCTTT
CDR3aa: CASSLWGKNTEAFF

v_gene: TRBV6-1
d_gene: -
abundance: -
j_gene: TRBJ2-7
CDR3nt: TGTGCCAGCAGGTCCACTTGGACCAGCTACGAGCAGTACTTC
CDR3aa: CASRSTWTSYEQYF

v_gene: TRBV11-2
d_gene: TRBD2
abundance: few
j_gene: TRBJ2-1
CDR3nt: TGTGCCAGCAGCCCGCCGGGACTAGCGGCCTACAATGAGCAGTTCTTC
CDR3aa: CASSPPGLAAYNEQFF

v_gene: TRBV11-2
d_gene: -
abundance: -
j_gene: TRBJ2-6
CDR3nt: TGTGCCAGCAGCCACAGGGCCCGTGGGGCCAACGTCCTGACTTTC
CDR3aa: CASSHRARGANVLTF

v_gene: TRBV20-1
d_gene: -
abundance: -
j_gene: TRBJ1-2
CDR3nt: TGCAGTGCCGGGGGGGCCTATGGCTACACCTTC
CDR3aa: CSAGGAYGYTF

v_gene: TRBV6-5
d_gene: -
abundance: few
j_gene: TRBJ2-7
CDR3nt: TGTGCCAGCAGGGAGACACCACGGACTTCCTACGAGCAGTACTTC
CDR3aa: CASRETPRTSYEQYF

v_gene: TRBV6-6
d_gene: TRBD1
abundance: -
j_gene: TRBJ1-2
CDR3nt: TGTGCCAGCAGCTGGGACAGGCGGTATGGCTACACCTTC
CDR3aa: CASSWDRRYGYTF

v_gene: TRBV7-2
d_gene: -
abundance: few
j_gene: TRBJ2-5
CDR3nt: TGTGCCAGCAGCTTAGGCGGACAGCAAGAGACCCAGTACTTC
CDR3aa: CASSLGGQQETQYF

v_gene: TRBV21-1
d_gene: -
abundance: medium-sized
j_gene: TRBJ1-1
CDR3nt: TGTGCCACCTGGACGAAACGGATGAACACTGAAGCTTTCTTT
CDR3aa: CATWTKRMNTEAFF

v_gene: TRBV28
d_gene: TRBD2
abundance: -
j_gene: TRBJ2-1
CDR3nt: TGTGCCAGCAGTCCCTCAAGAACGGGAGGGCCGACAGGTCAGAATGAGCAGTTCTTC
CDR3aa: CASSPSRTGGPTGQNEQFF

v_gene: TRBV20-1
d_gene: TRBD1
abundance: -
j_gene: TRBJ1-1
CDR3nt: TGCAGTGCTAGACCCGACAGGGTAGCTTTCTTT
CDR3aa: CSARPDRVAFF

v_gene: TRBV25-1
d_gene: TRBD1
abundance: -
j_gene: TRBJ1-4
CDR3nt: TGTGCCAGCAGTCCGCCGACAGGGGGAAATGAAAAACTGTTTTTT
CDR3aa: CASSPPTGGNEKLFF

v_gene: TRBV6-1
d_gene: -
abundance: -
j_gene: TRBJ2-5
CDR3nt: TGTGCCAGCAGTCGACAAGTACAAGAGACCCAGTACTTC
CDR3aa: CASSRQVQETQYF

v_gene: TRBV11-2
d_gene: TRBD2
abundance: once
j_gene: TRBJ2-7
CDR3nt: TGTGCCAGCAGCTTGAGCGGGAGCTCCTACGAGCAGTACTTC
CDR3aa: CASSLSGSSYEQYF

v_gene: TRBV7-2
d_gene: TRBD1
abundance: few
j_gene: TRBJ1-2
CDR3nt: TGTGCCAGCAGCCCGGGACAGTTCCTTTATGGCTACACCTTC
CDR3aa: CASSPGQFLYGYTF